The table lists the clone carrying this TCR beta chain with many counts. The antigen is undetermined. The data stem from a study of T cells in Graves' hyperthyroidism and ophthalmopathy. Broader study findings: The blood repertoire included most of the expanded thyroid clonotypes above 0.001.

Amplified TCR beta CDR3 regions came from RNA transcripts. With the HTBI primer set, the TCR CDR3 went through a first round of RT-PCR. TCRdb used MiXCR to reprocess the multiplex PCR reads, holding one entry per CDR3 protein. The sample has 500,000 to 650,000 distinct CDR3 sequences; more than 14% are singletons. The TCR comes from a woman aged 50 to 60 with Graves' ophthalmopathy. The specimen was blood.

CDR3 in DNA: TGTGCCACCAGTTCCCAGGGCCTTGGCGAGCAGTACTTC. Protein product: CATSSQGLGEQYF. The chain employs TRBV24-1 and TRBJ2-7, with D possibly TRBD1 on 5 matching bases. This CDR3 contains 13 residues. Trimming stripped 6 bases from V and 6 bases from J, with 14 bases between. The V gene's germline CDR1 is KGHDR and CDR2 SFDVKD.